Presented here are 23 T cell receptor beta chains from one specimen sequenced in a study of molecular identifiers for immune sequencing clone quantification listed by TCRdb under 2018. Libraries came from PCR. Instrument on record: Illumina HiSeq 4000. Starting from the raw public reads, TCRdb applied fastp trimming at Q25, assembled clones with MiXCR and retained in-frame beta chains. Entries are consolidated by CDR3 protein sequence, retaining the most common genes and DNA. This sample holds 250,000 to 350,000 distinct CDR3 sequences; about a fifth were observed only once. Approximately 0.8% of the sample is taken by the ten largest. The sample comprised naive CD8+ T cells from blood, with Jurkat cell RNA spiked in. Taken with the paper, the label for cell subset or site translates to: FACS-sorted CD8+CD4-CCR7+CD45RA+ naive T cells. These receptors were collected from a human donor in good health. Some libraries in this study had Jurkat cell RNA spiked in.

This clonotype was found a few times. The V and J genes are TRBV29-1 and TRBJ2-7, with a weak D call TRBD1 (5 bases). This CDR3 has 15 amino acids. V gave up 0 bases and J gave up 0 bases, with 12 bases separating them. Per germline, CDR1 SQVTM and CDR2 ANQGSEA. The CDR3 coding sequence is TGCAGCGTTGAAGATGTGGGGCCGGTCTCCTACGAGCAGTACTTC. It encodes CSVEDVGPVSYEQYF.

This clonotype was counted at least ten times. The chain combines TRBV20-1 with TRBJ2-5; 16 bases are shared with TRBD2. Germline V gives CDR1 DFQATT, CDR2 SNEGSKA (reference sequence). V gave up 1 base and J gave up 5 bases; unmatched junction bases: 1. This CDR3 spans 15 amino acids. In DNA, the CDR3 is TGCAGTGCTAGAGGGGGACTAGCGGGAGGGGAGACCCAGTACTTC. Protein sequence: CSARGGLAGGETQYF.

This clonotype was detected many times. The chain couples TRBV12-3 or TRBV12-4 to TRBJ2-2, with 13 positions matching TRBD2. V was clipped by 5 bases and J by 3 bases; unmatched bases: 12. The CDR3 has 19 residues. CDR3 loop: CASSLPWTSGSVDTGELFF. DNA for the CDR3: TGTGCCAGCAGTCTCCCCTGGACTAGCGGGAGTGTTGACACCGGGGAGCTGTTTTTT.

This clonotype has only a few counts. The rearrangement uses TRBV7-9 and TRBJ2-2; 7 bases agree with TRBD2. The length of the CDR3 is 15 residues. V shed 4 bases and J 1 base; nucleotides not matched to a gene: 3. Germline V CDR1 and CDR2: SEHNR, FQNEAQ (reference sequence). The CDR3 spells CASSWGGMNTGELFF. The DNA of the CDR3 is TGTGCCAGCAGCTGGGGAGGGATGAACACCGGGGAGCTGTTTTTT. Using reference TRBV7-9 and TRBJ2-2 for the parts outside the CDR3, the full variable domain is DTGVSQNPRHKITKRGQNVTFRCDPISEHNRLYWYRQTLGQGPEFLTYFQNEAQLEKSRLLSDRFSAERPKGSFSTLEIQRTEQGDSAMYLCASSWGGMNTGELFFGEGSRLTVL.

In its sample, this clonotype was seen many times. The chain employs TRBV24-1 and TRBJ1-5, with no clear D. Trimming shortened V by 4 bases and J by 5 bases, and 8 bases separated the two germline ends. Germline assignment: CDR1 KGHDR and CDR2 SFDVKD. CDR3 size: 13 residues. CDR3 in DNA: TGTGCCACCAGTGAAGGGAGAGATCAGCCCCAGCATTTT. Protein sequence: CATSEGRDQPQHF.

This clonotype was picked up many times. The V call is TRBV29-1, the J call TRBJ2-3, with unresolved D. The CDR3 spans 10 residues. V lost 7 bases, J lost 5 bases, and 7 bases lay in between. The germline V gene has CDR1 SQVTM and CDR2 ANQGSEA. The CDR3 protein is CSAELDTQYF. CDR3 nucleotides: TGCAGCGCCGAACTAGATACGCAGTATTTT.

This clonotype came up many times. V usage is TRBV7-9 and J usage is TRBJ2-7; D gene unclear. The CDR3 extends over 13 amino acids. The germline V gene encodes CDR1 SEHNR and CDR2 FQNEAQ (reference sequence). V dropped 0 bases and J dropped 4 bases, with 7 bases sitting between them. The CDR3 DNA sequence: TGTGCCAGCAGCTTAGCCCCTGGGTACGAGCAGTACTTC. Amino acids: CASSLAPGYEQYF. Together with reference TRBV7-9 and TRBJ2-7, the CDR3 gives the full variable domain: DTGVSQNPRHKITKRGQNVTFRCDPISEHNRLYWYRQTLGQGPEFLTYFQNEAQLEKSRLLSDRFSAERPKGSFSTLEIQRTEQGDSAMYLCASSLAPGYEQYFGPGTRLTVT.

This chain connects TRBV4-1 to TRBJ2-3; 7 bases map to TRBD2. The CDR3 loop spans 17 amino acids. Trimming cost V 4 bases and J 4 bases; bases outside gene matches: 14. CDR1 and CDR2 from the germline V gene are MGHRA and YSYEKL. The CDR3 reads CASSRIDRAGNPDTQYF. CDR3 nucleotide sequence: TGCGCCAGCAGCCGCATCGATAGAGCGGGGAACCCAGATACGCAGTATTTT.

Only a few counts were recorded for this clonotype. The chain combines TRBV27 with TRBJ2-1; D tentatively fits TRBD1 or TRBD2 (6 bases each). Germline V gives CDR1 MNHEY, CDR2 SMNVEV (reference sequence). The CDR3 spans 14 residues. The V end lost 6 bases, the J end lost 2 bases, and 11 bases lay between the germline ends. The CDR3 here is CASREGEAYNEQFF. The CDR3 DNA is TGTGCCAGCAGGGAGGGGGAGGCCTACAATGAGCAGTTCTTC.

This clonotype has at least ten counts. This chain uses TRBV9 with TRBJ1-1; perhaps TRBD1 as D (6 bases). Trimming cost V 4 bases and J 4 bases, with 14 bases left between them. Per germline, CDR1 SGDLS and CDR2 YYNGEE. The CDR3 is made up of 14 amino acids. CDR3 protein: CASSPPGGATEAFF. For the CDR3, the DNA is TGTGCCAGCAGCCCCCCCGGGGGCGCCACTGAAGCTTTCTTT.

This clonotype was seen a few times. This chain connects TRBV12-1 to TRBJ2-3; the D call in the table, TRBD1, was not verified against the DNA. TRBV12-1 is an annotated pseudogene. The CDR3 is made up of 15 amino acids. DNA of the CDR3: TGTGCCAGCAGCTATACAGGGTCTAGCACAGATACGCAGTATTTT. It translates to CASSYTGSSTDTQYF.

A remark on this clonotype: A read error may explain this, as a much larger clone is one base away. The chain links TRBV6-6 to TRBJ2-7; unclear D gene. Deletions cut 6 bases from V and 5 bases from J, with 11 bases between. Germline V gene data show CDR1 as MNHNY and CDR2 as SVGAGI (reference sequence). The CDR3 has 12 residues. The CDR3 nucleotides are TGTGCCAGCAGGTACGATTGGGACGAGCAGTACTTC. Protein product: CASRYDWDEQYF.

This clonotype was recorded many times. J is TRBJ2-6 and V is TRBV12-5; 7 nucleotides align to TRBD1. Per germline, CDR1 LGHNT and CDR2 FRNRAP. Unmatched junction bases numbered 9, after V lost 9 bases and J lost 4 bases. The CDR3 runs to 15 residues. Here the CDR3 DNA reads TGTGCTAGCACCCCAGGGGGAAGAGGGGCCAACGTCCTGACTTTC. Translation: CASTPGGRGANVLTF.

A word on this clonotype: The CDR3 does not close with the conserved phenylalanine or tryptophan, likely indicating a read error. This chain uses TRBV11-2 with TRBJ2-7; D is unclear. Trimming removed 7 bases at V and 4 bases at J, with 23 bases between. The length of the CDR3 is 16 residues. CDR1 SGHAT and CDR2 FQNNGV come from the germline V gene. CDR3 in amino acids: CASMIGPDWKLYEQYL. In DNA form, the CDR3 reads TGTGCCAGCATGATCGGACCCGACTGGAAGTTGTACGAGCAGTACCTC.

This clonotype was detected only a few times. The chain's CDR3 is CASSPGVKTAEQYF. CDR3 nucleotides: TGTGCCAGCAGTCCCGGGGTAAAAACGGCCGAGCAGTACTTC. The genes are TRBV6-2 or TRBV6-3 and TRBJ2-7, with D perhaps matching TRBD2 (5 bases). The V and J ends lost 5 bases and 6 bases respectively, with 17 bases between them. This CDR3 has 14 amino acids. Germline V gene sequence: CDR1 MNHEY, CDR2 SVGEGT.

This CDR3 reads CASSQETGTDTQYF. The CDR3 DNA reads TGTGCCAGCAGCCAAGAGACAGGCACAGATACGCAGTATTTT. This chain uses TRBV14 with TRBJ2-3, with D possibly matching TRBD1 (5 bases). The CDR3 extends over 14 amino acids. V was shortened by 0 bases and J by 1 base, with 5 bases between the two germline ends. CDR1 and CDR2 (germline): SGHDN, FVKESK. Using reference TRBV14 and TRBJ2-3 for the parts outside the CDR3, the full variable domain is EAGVTQFPSHSVIEKGQTVTLRCDPISGHDNLYWYRRVMGKEIKFLLHFVKESKQDESGMPNNRFLAERTGGTYSTLKVQPAELEDSGVYFCASSQETGTDTQYFGPGTRLTVL.

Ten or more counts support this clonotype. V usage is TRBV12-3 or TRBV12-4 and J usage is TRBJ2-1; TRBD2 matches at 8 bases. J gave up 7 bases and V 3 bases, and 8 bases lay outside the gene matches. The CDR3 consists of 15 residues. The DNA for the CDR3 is TGTGCCAGCAGTTTGAAAGCGGGAGTTTTTAATGAGCAGTTCTTC. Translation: CASSLKAGVFNEQFF.

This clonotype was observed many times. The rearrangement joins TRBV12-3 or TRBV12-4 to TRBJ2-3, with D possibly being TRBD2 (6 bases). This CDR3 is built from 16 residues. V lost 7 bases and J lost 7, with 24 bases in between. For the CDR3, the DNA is TGTGCCAGCACCCCCGGCGGCGGGGATTACCCGAATACGCAGTATTTT. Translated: CASTPGGGDYPNTQYF.

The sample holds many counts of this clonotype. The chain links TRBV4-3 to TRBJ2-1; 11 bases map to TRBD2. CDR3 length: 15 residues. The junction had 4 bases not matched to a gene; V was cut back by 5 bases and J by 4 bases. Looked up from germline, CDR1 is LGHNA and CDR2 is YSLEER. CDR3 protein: CASSKRLAGYNEQFF. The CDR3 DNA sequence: TGCGCCAGCAGCAAGAGACTAGCGGGGTACAATGAGCAGTTCTTC.

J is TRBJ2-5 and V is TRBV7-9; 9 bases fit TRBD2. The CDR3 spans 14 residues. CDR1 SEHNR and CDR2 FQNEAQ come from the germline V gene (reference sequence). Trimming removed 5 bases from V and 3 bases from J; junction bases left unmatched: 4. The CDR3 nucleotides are TGTGCCAGCAGCAACGGACTAGCGAAAGAGACCCAGTACTTC. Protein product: CASSNGLAKETQYF.

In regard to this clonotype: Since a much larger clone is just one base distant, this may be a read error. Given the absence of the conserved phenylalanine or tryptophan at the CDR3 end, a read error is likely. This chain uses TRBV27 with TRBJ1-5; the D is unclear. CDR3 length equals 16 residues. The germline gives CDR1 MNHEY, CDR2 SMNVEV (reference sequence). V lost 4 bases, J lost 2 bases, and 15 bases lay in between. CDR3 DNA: TGTGCCAGCAGTTCTCTCCCAGGAAGACGCAATCAGCCCCAGCATCTT. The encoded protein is CASSSLPGRRNQPQHL.

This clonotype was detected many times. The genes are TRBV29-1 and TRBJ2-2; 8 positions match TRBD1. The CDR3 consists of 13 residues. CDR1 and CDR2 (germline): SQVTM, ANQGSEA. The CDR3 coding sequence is TGCAGTGGGACAGGCCTGCTCACCGGGGAGCTGTTTTTT. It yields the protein CSGTGLLTGELFF.

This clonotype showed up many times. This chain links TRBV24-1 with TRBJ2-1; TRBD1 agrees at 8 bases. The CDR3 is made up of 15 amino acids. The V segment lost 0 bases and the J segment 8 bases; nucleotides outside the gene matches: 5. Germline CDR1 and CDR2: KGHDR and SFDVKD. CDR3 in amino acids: CATSDLSDRADEQFF. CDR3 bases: TGTGCCACCAGTGATTTGTCGGACAGGGCGGATGAGCAGTTCTTC.